Below, 22 T cell receptor beta chains from the same sample are listed, as sequenced in a study of a mutant IDH1 vaccine in newly diagnosed glioma. The assay was immunoSEQ multiplex PCR, and TCRdb's table has in-frame clones only and misses some. Of tens of thousands of clones in the sample, roughly 80% are singletons; the top ten hold 1.5% to 2%. Sample time point: baseline, week 1 (first vaccination visit). Treatment denoted: pre-vaccination baseline after standard-of-care therapy. Sequences were derived from PBMCs, sampled from a glioma patient treated with radiotherapy, temozolomide or both. The receptors were sampled from a woman aged 40 to 55 with glioma.

This clone was recorded once. This chain uses TRBV9 with TRBJ1-2, with TRBD1 as a possible D gene (6 bases). Trimming cost V 4 bases and J 2 bases, with 18 bases left between them. Per the germline V gene, CDR1 is SGDLS and CDR2 is YYNGEE. The CDR3 extends over 16 amino acids. CDR3 DNA: TGTGCCAGCAGCCTTAGGGGGGTAGGGGACAACTATGGCTACACCTTC. Translation gives CASSLRGVGDNYGYTF.

The chain joins TRBV6-6 to TRBJ2-7; 11 positions match TRBD2. The CDR3 covers 13 residues. Per germline, CDR1 MNHNY and CDR2 SVGAGI (reference sequence). V shed 6 bases and J 6 bases; nucleotides not matched to a gene: 4. The CDR3 sequence: CASSQTSGAEQYF. DNA of the CDR3: TGTGCCAGCAGCCAGACTAGCGGGGCCGAGCAGTACTTC.

This chain links TRBV9 with TRBJ2-2; D perhaps matches TRBD1 (5 bases). V shed 0 bases and J shed 4 bases, with 16 bases lying between them. The CDR3 contains 17 residues. The V gene's germline CDR1 is SGDLS and CDR2 YYNGEE. The CDR3 loop is CASSVEIGAASTGELFF. Written as DNA, the CDR3 is TGTGCCAGCAGCGTAGAAATTGGGGCCGCAAGCACCGGGGAGCTGTTTTTT.

The chain couples TRBV7-6 to TRBJ2-7, with D possibly matching TRBD2 (5 bases). Per germline, CDR1 SGHVS and CDR2 FNYEAQ. V shed 5 bases and J shed 3 bases, with 8 bases lying between them. CDR3 length: 12 amino acids. CDR3 protein: CASSPAGYEQYF. DNA of the CDR3: TGTGCCAGCAGCCCGGCGGGCTACGAGCAGTACTTC.

The V gene is TRBV7-9, the J gene TRBJ1-1; D not resolved. The CDR3 has 12 residues. V was shortened by 3 bases and J by 6 bases, with 8 bases between the two germline ends. Germline V gives CDR1 SEHNR, CDR2 FQNEAQ (reference sequence). The CDR3 coding sequence is TGTGCCAGCAGCTTGTCAGGCGCTGAAGCTTTCTTT. Its protein is CASSLSGAEAFF.

The chain recombines TRBV27 with TRBJ2-3; weak D call: TRBD1 (6 bases). This CDR3 region has 16 residues. V shed 6 bases and J shed 2 bases, with 18 bases lying between them. Germline CDR1 is MNHEY and CDR2 is SMNVEV (reference sequence). The CDR3 reads CASSTLRDTYTDTQYF. The CDR3 DNA follows: TGTGCCAGCAGCACCCTTAGGGACACATACACAGATACGCAGTATTTT.

The chain uses TRBV7-9 and TRBJ1-1; tentatively, D is TRBD1 (6 bases). This CDR3 has 14 residues. V lost 5 bases and J 5 bases, leaving 15 bases between the germline ends. The germline gives CDR1 SEHNR, CDR2 FQNEAQ (reference sequence). The CDR3 protein is CASSHTPTGTEAFF. CDR3 bases: TGTGCCAGCAGCCATACCCCAACAGGGACTGAAGCTTTCTTT.

The gene calls are TRBV30 and TRBJ1-2; D ambiguous. The length of the CDR3 is 11 residues. Deletions cut 3 bases from V and 7 bases from J, with 9 bases between. The V gene's germline CDR1 is GTSNPN and CDR2 SVGIG (reference sequence). Written as DNA, the CDR3 is TGTGCCTGGAGCAGAGATGCTGGCTACACCTTC. It is translated as CAWSRDAGYTF.

J is TRBJ2-1 and V is TRBV6-4, with 11 nucleotides matching TRBD2. From germline, CDR1 is MRHNA and CDR2 SNTAGT. The CDR3 is 15 residues long. With V trimmed by 6 bases and J by 6 bases, 7 bases remained unmatched. The CDR3 reads CASSELAGAGNEQFF. As DNA, the CDR3 is TGTGCCAGCAGCGAACTAGCGGGGGCTGGCAATGAGCAGTTCTTC.

V gene TRBV6-5 combines with J gene TRBJ1-2; 8 nucleotides align to TRBD1. The trim removed 2 bases at V and 8 bases at J, leaving 10 bases unmatched. The CDR3 covers 15 residues. Looked up from germline, CDR1 is MNHEY and CDR2 is SVGAGI. The CDR3 is CASSYLPGGMGGYTF. The CDR3 coding sequence is TGTGCCAGCAGTTACCTCCCAGGGGGCATGGGGGGCTACACCTTC.

The gene calls are TRBV7-2 and TRBJ1-5; no reliable D call. The germline V gene encodes CDR1 SGHTA and CDR2 FQGNSA. The CDR3 runs to 12 residues. V was pared by 6 bases and J by 2 bases, with 5 bases between. CDR3 DNA: TGTGCCAGCAGTACGGGCAATCAGCCCCAGCATTTT. This gives the protein CASSTGNQPQHF.

The DNA of the CDR3 is TGTGCCACCACCCTTATTTGGCAGGACTATGGCTACACCTTC. It codes for CATTLIWQDYGYTF. The chain couples TRBV19 to TRBJ1-2, with D unclear. Germline V gives CDR1 LNHDA, CDR2 SQIVND (reference sequence). The CDR3 contains 14 residues. V was clipped by 10 bases and J by 3 bases, with 18 bases between them.

The table lists this clone with a count of one. V usage is TRBV9 and J usage is TRBJ1-4; D may be TRBD1 (5 bases). This CDR3 is built from 16 residues. Looked up from germline, CDR1 is SGDLS and CDR2 is YYNGEE. Trimming shortened V by 0 bases and J by 8 bases, and 17 bases separated the two germline ends. The CDR3 bases are TGTGCCAGCAGCGTAGATGACGGGACCCTCGGGGAAAAACTGTTTTTT. Its protein is CASSVDDGTLGEKLFF. Complete variable domain (other parts from reference TRBV9 and TRBJ1-4): DSGVTQTPKHLITATGQRVTLRCSPRSGDLSVYWYQQSLDQGLQFLIQYYNGEERAKGNILERFSAQQFPDLHSELNLSSLELGDSALYFCASSVDDGTLGEKLFFGSGTQLSVL.

The chain links TRBV6-1 to TRBJ1-4; D is ambiguous. V lost 1 base and J lost 10, with 10 bases in between. This CDR3 is built from 13 residues. Germline assignment: CDR1 MNHNS and CDR2 SASEGT. CDR3 protein: CASSEGPTVKLFF. CDR3 sequence (DNA): TGTGCCAGCAGTGAAGGCCCCACTGTAAAACTGTTTTTT.

The chain couples TRBV7-2 to TRBJ1-5, with D perhaps TRBD1 (5 bases). This CDR3 spans 14 amino acids. Germline V gene sequence: CDR1 SGHTA, CDR2 FQGNSA. Deletions cut 5 bases from V and 7 bases from J, with 15 bases between. CDR3 coding DNA: TGTGCCAGCAGCCTACGGCAGGGAGGCCAGCCCCAGCATTTT. Amino acids: CASSLRQGGQPQHF.

V gene TRBV6-5 combines with J gene TRBJ1-5, with D unresolved. In germline, CDR1 is MNHEY, CDR2 SVGAGI. The CDR3 length is 14 residues. With 6 bases removed from V and 2 bases from J, the gap between germline ends came to 11 bases. The DNA for the CDR3 is TGTGCCAGCAGCGGACTTCTAGGCAATCAGCCCCAGCATTTT. This gives the protein CASSGLLGNQPQHF.

J is TRBJ2-4 and V is TRBV6-1; D may be TRBD1 (5 bases). Germline-derived CDR1 and CDR2 are MNHNS and SASEGT. Trimming pared 3 bases from V and 0 bases from J, leaving 12 bases between. This CDR3 has 16 residues. CDR3 amino acids: CASSDTGLLAKNIQYF. The CDR3 DNA reads TGTGCCAGCAGTGATACAGGATTACTAGCCAAAAACATTCAGTACTTC.

The gene calls are TRBV14 and TRBJ2-7, with D tentatively TRBD1 (5 bases). CDR1 is SGHDN, CDR2 FVKESK, per germline. V was trimmed by 2 bases and J by 0 bases, leaving 11 bases between them. This CDR3 region has 15 residues. DNA for the CDR3: TGTGCCAGCAGCCAATTAGGGGCGCTCTCCTACGAGCAGTACTTC. It encodes CASSQLGALSYEQYF.

This clone has a single count. The chain has TRBV30 and TRBJ2-1; D uncertain. V dropped 4 bases and J dropped 3 bases, with 10 bases sitting between them. The CDR3 extends over 13 amino acids. Germline CDR1 and CDR2: GTSNPN and SVGIG (reference sequence). CDR3 nucleotide sequence: TGTGCCTGGACAGTTGGCGGCTACAATGAGCAGTTCTTC. Translated, it gives CAWTVGGYNEQFF.

The rearrangement uses TRBV19 and TRBJ1-5; D is unresolved. With 9 bases removed from V and 0 bases from J, the gap between germline ends came to 12 bases. Germline CDR1 reads LNHDA; CDR2 reads SQIVND (reference sequence). The CDR3 is 14 amino acids. CDR3 DNA: TGTGCCAGCGTTCCAACCGCTAGCAATCAGCCCCAGCATTTT. This sequence encodes CASVPTASNQPQHF.

This chain connects TRBV5-6 to TRBJ2-7; unclear D gene. Trimming took off 0 bases at V and 3 bases at J, with 1 base between the two ends. The CDR3 is made up of 11 amino acids. From germline, CDR1 is SGHDT and CDR2 YYEEEE. CDR3 in DNA: TGTGCCAGCAGCTTGGGCTACGAGCAGTACTTC. Translating it yields CASSLGYEQYF.

The J gene is TRBJ1-1, the V gene TRBV5-1; maybe TRBD1 (6 bases). The CDR3 extends over 13 amino acids. The V gene lost 2 bases and the J gene lost 5 bases, with 10 bases spanning the gap. Germline V lookup: CDR1 SGHRS, CDR2 YFSETQ. CDR3 bases: TGCGCCAGCAGCTTCGGGGGCCGTACTGAAGCTTTCTTT. Protein: CASSFGGRTEAFF.